This TCR beta chain was recorded in a study of post-analysis software for immune sequencing data. Points from the study as a whole: In patients, TRBV5-6, TRBV5-1 and TRBV20-1 belonged to four or five TRBV segments found more frequently than in controls. Normalized Chao1 diversity in multiple sclerosis patients fell significantly below that of controls. Strong same-batch co-clustering of samples appeared with F measure clustering.

Built from TCR beta cDNA, the libraries had unique molecular identifiers in them. Input of about 0.95 to 11 million T cells yielded a few hundred thousand cDNA molecules. MiXCR, applied by TCRdb to the PCR reads, yields one record per CDR3 protein. The top ten hold about 1.6% of the sample, which has about 170,000 distinct CDR3 sequences, roughly 30% seen once. This CDR3 region has 16 residues. Looked up from germline, CDR1 is MNHNS and CDR2 is SASEGT. After removal of 5 bases from V and 8 bases from J, the junction contained 14 bases not matched to a gene. Concerning this clonotype itself: Antigen: not known. A much larger clone sits a single nucleotide away, making a read error possible.

The source is a girl under 18 with multiple sclerosis. The chain combines TRBV6-1 with TRBJ2-3; 9 bases fit TRBD2. Sequenced: blood. The CDR3 DNA follows: TGTGCCAGCAGTATACCCGGGACTAGCCTAGAAGGTACGCAGTATTTT. Translation gives CASSIPGTSLEGTQYF.